The clone carrying this TCR beta chain was counted a few times. This specimen belongs to a study of CD8+ T cells in alopecia areata. Study as a whole: In an open-label trial, patients got 5 to 10 mg tofacitinib twice daily.

The sample's treatment: oral pan-JAK inhibitor, 5-10 mg twice daily. As part of sample collection, lesional scalp punch biopsies and peripheral blood were taken from alopecia areata patients. As the sequencing template, cDNA was produced by extracting RNA and reverse transcribing it. Sequenced by immunoSEQ multiplex PCR; TCRdb stores in-frame clones only, minus some. The data hold some 96,000 clones, with 60% to 75% observed a single time. Specimen: CD8+ T cells sorted from blood, collected at week 4, from a patient treated with tofacitinib. This receptor was identified in a human donor with alopecia areata.

Written as DNA, the CDR3 is TGCGCCAGCAGCCAAGAATGGGACAGCCGCCTGCTGTTTTTT. Translation gives CASSQEWDSRLLFF. The rearrangement links TRBV4-3 to TRBJ2-2; TRBD1 matches 7 bases. Germline values: CDR1 LGHNA, CDR2 YSLEER. The trim removed 0 bases at V and 13 bases at J, leaving 8 bases unmatched. The CDR3 has 14 residues.